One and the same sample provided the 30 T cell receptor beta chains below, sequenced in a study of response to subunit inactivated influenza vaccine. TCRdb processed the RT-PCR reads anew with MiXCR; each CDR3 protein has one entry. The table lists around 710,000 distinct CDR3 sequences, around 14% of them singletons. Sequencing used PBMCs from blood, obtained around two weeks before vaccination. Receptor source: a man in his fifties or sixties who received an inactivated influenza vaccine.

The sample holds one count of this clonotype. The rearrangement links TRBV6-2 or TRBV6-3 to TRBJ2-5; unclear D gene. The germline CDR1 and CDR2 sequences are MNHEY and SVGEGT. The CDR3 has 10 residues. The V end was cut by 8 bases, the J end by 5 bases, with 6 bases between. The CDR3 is CASGVETQYF. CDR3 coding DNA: TGTGCCAGCGGGGTGGAGACCCAGTACTTC.

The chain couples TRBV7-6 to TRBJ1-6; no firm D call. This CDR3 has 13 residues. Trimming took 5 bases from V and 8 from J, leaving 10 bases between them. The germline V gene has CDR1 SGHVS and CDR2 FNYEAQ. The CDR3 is CASSQRWDSPLHF. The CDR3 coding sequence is TGTGCCAGCAGCCAGAGATGGGATTCACCCCTCCACTTT.

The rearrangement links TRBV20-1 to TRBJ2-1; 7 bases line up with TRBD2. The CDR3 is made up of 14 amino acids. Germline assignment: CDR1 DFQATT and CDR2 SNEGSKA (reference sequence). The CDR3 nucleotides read TGCAGCGCCGGATCGGGGCGGGGGATTAATGAGCAGTTCTTC. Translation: CSAGSGRGINEQFF.

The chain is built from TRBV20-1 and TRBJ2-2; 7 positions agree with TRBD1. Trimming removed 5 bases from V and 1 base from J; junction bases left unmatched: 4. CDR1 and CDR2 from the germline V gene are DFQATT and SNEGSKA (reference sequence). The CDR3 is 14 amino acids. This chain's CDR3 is CSALGQKNTGELFF. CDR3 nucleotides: TGCAGTGCTTTGGGACAGAAGAACACCGGGGAGCTGTTTTTT.

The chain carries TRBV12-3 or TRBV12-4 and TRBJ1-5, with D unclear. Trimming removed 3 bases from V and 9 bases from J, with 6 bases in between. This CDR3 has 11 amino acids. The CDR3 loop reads CASSFKGPQHF. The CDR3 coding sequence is TGTGCCAGCAGTTTCAAGGGGCCCCAGCATTTT.

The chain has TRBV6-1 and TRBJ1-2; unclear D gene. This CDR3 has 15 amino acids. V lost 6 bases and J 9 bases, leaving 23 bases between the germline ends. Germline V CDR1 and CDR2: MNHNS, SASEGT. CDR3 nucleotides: TGTGCCAGCAGAGATACAACTATGAGCCGAAAGCGCTACACCTTC. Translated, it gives CASRDTTMSRKRYTF.

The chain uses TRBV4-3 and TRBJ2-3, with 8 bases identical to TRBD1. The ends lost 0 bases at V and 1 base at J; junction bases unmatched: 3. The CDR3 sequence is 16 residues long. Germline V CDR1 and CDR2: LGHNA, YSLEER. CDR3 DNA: TGCGCCAGCAGCCAAGAGGACAGGGCGGGCACAGATACGCAGTATTTT. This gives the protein CASSQEDRAGTDTQYF.

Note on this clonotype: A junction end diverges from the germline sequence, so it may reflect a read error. This chain's CDR3 is CASRLAGASYEQYF. The CDR3 nucleotides are TGTGCCAGCAGGTTAGCGGGGGCCTCCTACGAGCAGTACTTC. This rearrangement joins TRBV7-2 to TRBJ2-7, with 9 positions matching TRBD2. CDR1 SGHTA and CDR2 FQGNSA come from the germline V gene. CDR3 length equals 14 residues.

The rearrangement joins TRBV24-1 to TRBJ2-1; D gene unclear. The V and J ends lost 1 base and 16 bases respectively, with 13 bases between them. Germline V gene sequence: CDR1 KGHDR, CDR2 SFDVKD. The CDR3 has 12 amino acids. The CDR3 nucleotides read TGTGCCACCAGTGATTTCGAAGCCGTGCGATTCTTC. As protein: CATSDFEAVRFF.

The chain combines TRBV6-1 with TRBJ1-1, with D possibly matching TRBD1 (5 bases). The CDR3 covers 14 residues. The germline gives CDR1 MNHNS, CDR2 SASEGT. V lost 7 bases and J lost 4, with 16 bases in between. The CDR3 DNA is TGTGCCAGCATGAGGGGCAGGGTAGGCACTGAAGCTTTCTTT. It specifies CASMRGRVGTEAFF.

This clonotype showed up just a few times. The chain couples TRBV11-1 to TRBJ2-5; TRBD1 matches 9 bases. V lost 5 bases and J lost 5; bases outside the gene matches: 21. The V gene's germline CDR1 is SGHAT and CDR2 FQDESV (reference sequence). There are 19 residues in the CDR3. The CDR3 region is CASSPGHRGRILNWETQYF. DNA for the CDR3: TGTGCCAGCAGCCCAGGCCACAGGGGGCGCATCCTGAATTGGGAGACCCAGTACTTC.

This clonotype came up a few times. This chain's CDR3 is CSAEYGTGGRQPQHF. The CDR3 DNA reads as TGCAGTGCCGAATATGGGACAGGGGGCCGGCAGCCCCAGCATTTT. V and J are TRBV20-1 and TRBJ1-5; TRBD1 agrees at 12 bases. The germline V gene has CDR1 DFQATT and CDR2 SNEGSKA (reference sequence). The CDR3 spans 15 residues. The ends lost 6 bases at V and 7 bases at J; junction bases unmatched: 10.

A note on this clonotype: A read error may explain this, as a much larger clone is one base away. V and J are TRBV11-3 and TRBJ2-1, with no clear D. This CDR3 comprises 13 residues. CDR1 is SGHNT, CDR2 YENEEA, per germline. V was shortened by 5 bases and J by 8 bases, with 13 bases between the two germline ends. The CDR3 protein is CASSPPGPDEQFF. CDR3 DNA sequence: TGTGCCAGCAGCCCCCCTGGTCCCGATGAGCAGTTCTTC. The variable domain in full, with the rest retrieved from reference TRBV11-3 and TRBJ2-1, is EAGVVQSPRYKIIEKKQPVAFWCNPISGHNTLYWYLQNLGQGPELLIRYENEEAVDDSQLPKDRFSAERLKGVDSTLKIQPAELGDSAVYLCASSPPGPDEQFFGPGTRLTVL.

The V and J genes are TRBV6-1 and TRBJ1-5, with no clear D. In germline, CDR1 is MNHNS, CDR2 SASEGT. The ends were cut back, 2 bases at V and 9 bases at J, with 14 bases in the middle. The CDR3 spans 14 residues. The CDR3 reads CASSELPGPGPQHF. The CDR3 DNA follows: TGTGCCAGCAGTGAACTACCGGGCCCAGGGCCCCAGCATTTT.

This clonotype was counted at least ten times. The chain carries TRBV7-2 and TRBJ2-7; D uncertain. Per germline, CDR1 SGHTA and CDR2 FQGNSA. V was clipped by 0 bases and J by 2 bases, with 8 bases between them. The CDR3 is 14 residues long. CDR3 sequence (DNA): TGTGCCAGCAGCTTAGCGCGGAGTACCTACGAGCAGTACTTC. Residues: CASSLARSTYEQYF.

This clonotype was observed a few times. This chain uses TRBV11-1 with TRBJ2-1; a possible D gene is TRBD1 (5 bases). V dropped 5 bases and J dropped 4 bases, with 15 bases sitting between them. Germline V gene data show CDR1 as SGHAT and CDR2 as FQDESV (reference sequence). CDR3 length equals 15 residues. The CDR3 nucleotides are TGTGCCAGCAGCCCCGGACAACTCACGTACAATGAGCAGTTCTTC. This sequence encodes CASSPGQLTYNEQFF.

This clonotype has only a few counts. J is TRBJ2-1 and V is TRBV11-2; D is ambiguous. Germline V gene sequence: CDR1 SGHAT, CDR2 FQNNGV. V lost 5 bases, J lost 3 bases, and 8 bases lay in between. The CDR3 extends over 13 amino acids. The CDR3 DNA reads TGTGCCAGCAGCAATAGTGTCTACAATGAGCAGTTCTTC. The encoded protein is CASSNSVYNEQFF.

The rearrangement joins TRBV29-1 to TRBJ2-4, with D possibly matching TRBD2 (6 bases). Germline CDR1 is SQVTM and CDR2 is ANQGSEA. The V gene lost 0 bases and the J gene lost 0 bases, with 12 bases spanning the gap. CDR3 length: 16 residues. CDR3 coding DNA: TGCAGCGTTGAAGAACGAAGGGACTTAGCCAAAAACATTCAGTACTTC. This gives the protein CSVEERRDLAKNIQYF.

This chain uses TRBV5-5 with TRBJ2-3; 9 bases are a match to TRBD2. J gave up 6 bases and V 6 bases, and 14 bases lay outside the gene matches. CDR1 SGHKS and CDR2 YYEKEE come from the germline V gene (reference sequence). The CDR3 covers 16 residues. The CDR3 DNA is TGTGCCAGCACCCCCACCGGGCGGGGGGGCAGGGATACGCAGTATTTT. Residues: CASTPTGRGGRDTQYF.

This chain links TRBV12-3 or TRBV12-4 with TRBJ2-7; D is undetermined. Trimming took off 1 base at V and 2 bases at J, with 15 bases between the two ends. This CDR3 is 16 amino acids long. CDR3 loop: CASSLDLPSITYEQYF. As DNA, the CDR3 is TGTGCCAGCAGTTTAGATCTACCGTCTATTACCTACGAGCAGTACTTC.

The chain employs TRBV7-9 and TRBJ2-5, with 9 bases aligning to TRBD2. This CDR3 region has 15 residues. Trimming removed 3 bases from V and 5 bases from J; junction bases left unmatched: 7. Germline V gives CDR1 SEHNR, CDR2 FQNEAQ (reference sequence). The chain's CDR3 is CASSFLAGVKETQYF. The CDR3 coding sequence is TGTGCCAGCAGCTTTTTAGCGGGAGTCAAGGAGACCCAGTACTTC.

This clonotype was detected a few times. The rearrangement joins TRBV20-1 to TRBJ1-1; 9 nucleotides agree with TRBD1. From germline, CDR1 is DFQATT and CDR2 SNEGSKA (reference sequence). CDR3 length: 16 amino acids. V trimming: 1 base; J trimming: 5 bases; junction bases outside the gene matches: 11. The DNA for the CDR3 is TGCAGTGCTAGAGCCCGGACAGGGGCGCTGGGGACTGAAGCTTTCTTT. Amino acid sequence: CSARARTGALGTEAFF.

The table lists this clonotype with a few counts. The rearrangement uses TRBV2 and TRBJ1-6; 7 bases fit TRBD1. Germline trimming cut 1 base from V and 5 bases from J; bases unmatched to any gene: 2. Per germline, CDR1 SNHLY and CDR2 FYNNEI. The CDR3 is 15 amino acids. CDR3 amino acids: CASSEGDRDNSPLHF. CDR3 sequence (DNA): TGTGCCAGCAGTGAAGGCGACAGGGATAATTCACCCCTCCACTTT.

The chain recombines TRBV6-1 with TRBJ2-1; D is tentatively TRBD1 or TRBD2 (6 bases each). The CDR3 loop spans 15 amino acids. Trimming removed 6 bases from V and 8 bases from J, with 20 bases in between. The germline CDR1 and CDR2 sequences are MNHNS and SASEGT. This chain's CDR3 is CASRGGVLEGDEQFF. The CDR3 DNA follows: TGTGCCAGCAGGGGGGGCGTACTAGAGGGGGATGAGCAGTTCTTC.

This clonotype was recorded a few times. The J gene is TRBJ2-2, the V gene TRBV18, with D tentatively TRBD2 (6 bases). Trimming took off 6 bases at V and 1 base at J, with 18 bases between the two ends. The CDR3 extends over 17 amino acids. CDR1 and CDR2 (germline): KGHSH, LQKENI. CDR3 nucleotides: TGTGCCAGCTCCTCCCCGTTGGTCGGGGGGAACACCGGGGAGCTGTTTTTT. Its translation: CASSSPLVGGNTGELFF.

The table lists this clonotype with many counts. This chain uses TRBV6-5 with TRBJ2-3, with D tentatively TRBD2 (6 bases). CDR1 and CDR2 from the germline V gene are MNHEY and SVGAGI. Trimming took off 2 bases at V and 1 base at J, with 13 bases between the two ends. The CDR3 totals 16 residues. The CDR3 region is CASSYAGPKGTDTQYF. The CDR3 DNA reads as TGTGCCAGCAGTTACGCGGGGCCGAAAGGCACAGATACGCAGTATTTT.

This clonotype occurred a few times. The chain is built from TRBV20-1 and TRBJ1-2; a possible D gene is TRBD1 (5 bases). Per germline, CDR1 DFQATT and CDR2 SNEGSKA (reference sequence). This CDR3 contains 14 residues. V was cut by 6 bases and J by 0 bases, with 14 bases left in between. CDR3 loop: CSAPETDSNYGYTF. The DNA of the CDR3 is TGCAGTGCCCCCGAGACAGATTCTAACTATGGCTACACCTTC.

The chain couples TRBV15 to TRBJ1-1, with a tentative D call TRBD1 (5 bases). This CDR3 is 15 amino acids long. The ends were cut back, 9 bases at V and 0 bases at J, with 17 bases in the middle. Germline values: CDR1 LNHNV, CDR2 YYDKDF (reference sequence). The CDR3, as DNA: TGTGCCACACGACCTCAGGGCGGTTTGAACACTGAAGCTTTCTTT. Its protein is CATRPQGGLNTEAFF. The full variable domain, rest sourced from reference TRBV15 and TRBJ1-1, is DAMVIQNPRYQVTQFGKPVTLSCSQTLNHNVMYWYQQKSSQAPKLLFHYYDKDFNNEADTPDNFQSRRPNTSFCFLDIRSPGLGDTAMYLCATRPQGGLNTEAFFGQGTRLTVV.

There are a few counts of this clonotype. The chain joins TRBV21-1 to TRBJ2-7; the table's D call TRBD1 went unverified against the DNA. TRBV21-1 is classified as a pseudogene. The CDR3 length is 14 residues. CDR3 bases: TGTGCCAGCAGCTTAACCGGGACATACTACGAGCAGTACTTC. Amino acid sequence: CASSLTGTYYEQYF.

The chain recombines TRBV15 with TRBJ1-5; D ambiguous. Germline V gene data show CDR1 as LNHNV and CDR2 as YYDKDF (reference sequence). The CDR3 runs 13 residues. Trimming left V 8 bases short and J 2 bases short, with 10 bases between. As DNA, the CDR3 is TGTGCCACCCACGGGGAGGGCAATCAGCCCCAGCATTTT. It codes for CATHGEGNQPQHF. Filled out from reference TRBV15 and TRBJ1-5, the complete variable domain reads DAMVIQNPRYQVTQFGKPVTLSCSQTLNHNVMYWYQQKSSQAPKLLFHYYDKDFNNEADTPDNFQSRRPNTSFCFLDIRSPGLGDTAMYLCATHGEGNQPQHFGDGTRLSIL.